Sequencing of this T cell receptor beta chain was carried out in a study of blood T cell repertoires in COVID-19. Profiled with immunoSEQ multiplex PCR; TCRdb holds only in-frame clones, not every one. The sample carries under 75,000 clones, 90% recorded once. There are 13 residues in the CDR3. Germline CDR1 and CDR2: MNHEY and SVGAGI. After removal of 10 bases from V and 4 bases from J, the junction contained 9 bases not matched to a gene. This clone was seen just once. The rearrangement links TRBV6-5 to TRBJ1-2, with 7 bases that match TRBD1. The sequencing sample was made of peripheral blood. This receptor was identified in a man in his sixties with active COVID-19. DNA of the CDR3: TGTGCCATCGCGACAGGGATGGGCTATGGCTACACCTTC. This codes for CAIATGMGYGYTF.